This is a list of T cell receptor beta chains from one sample in a study of response to subunit inactivated influenza vaccine. Each CDR3 protein is one row after TCRdb ran MiXCR on the RT-PCR reads. Seen here are hundreds of thousands of distinct CDR3 sequences, about 18% observed once, and the top ten hold approximately 10%. The sample in question was PBMCs from blood, obtained more than 4 days after vaccination. The receptors shown here come from a man between 45 and 60 years old who received an inactivated influenza vaccine. The CDR3 runs from the conserved cysteine through the conserved F or W. Fields, in order: V gene, clone size, J gene, D gene, CDR3 DNA, CDR3 protein. D genes are given only for firm matches. Clone size is shown for a subset of rows, as once, few, many or a class of expanded clone.

v_gene: TRBV5-4; abundance: few; j_gene: TRBJ2-1; d_gene: .; CDR3nt: TGTGCCAGCAGCCCGCGGGGAGCGGGCGGCCACAATGAGCAGTTCTTC; CDR3aa: CASSPRGAGGHNEQFF
v_gene: TRBV5-1; abundance: .; j_gene: TRBJ2-7; d_gene: .; CDR3nt: TGCGCCAGCAGCAGGAAAGGGGACTACGAGCAGTACTTC; CDR3aa: CASSRKGDYEQYF
v_gene: TRBV5-1; abundance: few; j_gene: TRBJ1-2; d_gene: TRBD1; CDR3nt: TGCGCCAGCAGCGATCTGGACAGGGGCTATGGCTACACCTTC; CDR3aa: CASSDLDRGYGYTF
v_gene: TRBV20-1; abundance: .; j_gene: TRBJ1-1; d_gene: .; CDR3nt: TGCAGTGCTAGTGGCAGGACAAAGAACACTGAAGCTTTCTTT; CDR3aa: CSASGRTKNTEAFF
v_gene: TRBV12-3/TRBV12-4; abundance: many; j_gene: TRBJ2-7; d_gene: TRBD2; CDR3nt: TGTGCCAGCAGAGCTAGCGGGCACCCCTACGAGCAGTACTTC; CDR3aa: CASRASGHPYEQYF
v_gene: TRBV9; abundance: .; j_gene: TRBJ2-5; d_gene: .; CDR3nt: TGTGCCAGCAGCGTAGCTACAGGGAGGGTGAAGGAGACCCAGTACTTC; CDR3aa: CASSVATGRVKETQYF
v_gene: TRBV5-1; abundance: .; j_gene: TRBJ2-7; d_gene: .; CDR3nt: TGCGCCAGCAGCTGGAGGGACAGCGGATACGAGCAGTACTTC; CDR3aa: CASSWRDSGYEQYF
v_gene: TRBV4-1; abundance: .; j_gene: TRBJ2-3; d_gene: .; CDR3nt: TGCGCCAGCAGCCAACGGCTTCAGAGCACAGATACGCAGTATTTT; CDR3aa: CASSQRLQSTDTQYF
v_gene: TRBV20-1; abundance: .; j_gene: TRBJ1-2; d_gene: .; CDR3nt: TGCAGCGGAGACGGACAGCGAGTCTATGGCTACACCTTC; CDR3aa: CSGDGQRVYGYTF
v_gene: TRBV27; abundance: few; j_gene: TRBJ2-1; d_gene: TRBD2; CDR3nt: TGTGCCAGCCGCCGGGCCGGGAGGGCTTACAATGAGCAGTTCTTC; CDR3aa: CASRRAGRAYNEQFF
v_gene: TRBV20-1; abundance: .; j_gene: TRBJ2-1; d_gene: .; CDR3nt: TGCAGTGCTAGAGATCCTACCCGGGGGCCTTACAATGAGCAGTTCTTC; CDR3aa: CSARDPTRGPYNEQFF
v_gene: TRBV29-1; abundance: few; j_gene: TRBJ2-7; d_gene: .; CDR3nt: TGCAGCGTTGCAGGGCGCCTAAGTGGCGAGCAGTACTTC; CDR3aa: CSVAGRLSGEQYF
v_gene: TRBV7-7; abundance: .; j_gene: TRBJ2-5; d_gene: .; CDR3nt: TGTGCCAGCAGCACAGGGTTATCTCTGGGTGAGACCCAGTACTTC; CDR3aa: CASSTGLSLGETQYF
v_gene: TRBV4-2; abundance: .; j_gene: TRBJ2-7; d_gene: TRBD2; CDR3nt: TGTGCCAGCAGCCAGGTTCTCACTCCGACTAGCTTGGGGTCGTACGAGCAGTACTTC; CDR3aa: CASSQVLTPTSLGSYEQYF
v_gene: TRBV6-1; abundance: many; j_gene: TRBJ1-2; d_gene: .; CDR3nt: TGTGCCAGCAGGCCGCCATTGAGGCTTGCTAACTATGGCTACACCTTC; CDR3aa: CASRPPLRLANYGYTF
v_gene: TRBV4-1; abundance: few; j_gene: TRBJ2-7; d_gene: .; CDR3nt: TGCGCCAGCAGCCAAGACAAAGGAAACCTCGGGCAGTACTTC; CDR3aa: CASSQDKGNLGQYF
v_gene: TRBV20-1; abundance: .; j_gene: TRBJ2-5; d_gene: .; CDR3nt: TGCAGTGCTAGAGTGGGCCAGGAAGAGACCCAGTACTTC; CDR3aa: CSARVGQEETQYF
v_gene: TRBV6-2/TRBV6-3; abundance: .; j_gene: TRBJ2-1; d_gene: .; CDR3nt: TGTGCCAGCAGTTACAGGGTAAGGATCAACAATGAGCAGTTCTTC; CDR3aa: CASSYRVRINNEQFF
v_gene: TRBV20-1; abundance: .; j_gene: TRBJ2-5; d_gene: .; CDR3nt: TGCAGTGCTAGCGACTCCCCGGGATTCCAGTACTTC; CDR3aa: CSASDSPGFQYF
v_gene: TRBV20-1; abundance: few; j_gene: TRBJ1-1; d_gene: .; CDR3nt: TGCAGTGCTAGAGATACGGGGATTGGCACTGAAGCTTTCTTT; CDR3aa: CSARDTGIGTEAFF
v_gene: TRBV20-1; abundance: few; j_gene: TRBJ1-5; d_gene: TRBD1; CDR3nt: TGCAGTGCTAGAGATGGGACAGGGGTAAGCAATCAGCCCCAGCATTTT; CDR3aa: CSARDGTGVSNQPQHF
v_gene: TRBV19; abundance: .; j_gene: TRBJ2-7; d_gene: TRBD1; CDR3nt: TGTGCCAGCCACGGGACAGGTATCCACGAGCAGTACTTC; CDR3aa: CASHGTGIHEQYF
v_gene: TRBV5-6; abundance: .; j_gene: TRBJ1-5; d_gene: TRBD1; CDR3nt: TGTGCCAGCAGCTTGGGGACAGGCGTCTATCAGCCCCAGCATTTT; CDR3aa: CASSLGTGVYQPQHF
v_gene: TRBV5-1; abundance: few; j_gene: TRBJ1-2; d_gene: .; CDR3nt: TGCGCCAGCAGCCGCGGGGGGGGCGATGGCTACACCTTC; CDR3aa: CASSRGGGDGYTF
v_gene: TRBV6-1; abundance: few; j_gene: TRBJ2-3; d_gene: TRBD2; CDR3nt: TGTGCCAGCGACAAGGGACTAGCGGGGGGGCCTGAAGATACGCAGTATTTT; CDR3aa: CASDKGLAGGPEDTQYF
v_gene: TRBV29-1; abundance: many; j_gene: TRBJ1-1; d_gene: .; CDR3nt: TGCAGCGTTGGAAGTAGGTCCACTGAAGCTTTCTTT; CDR3aa: CSVGSRSTEAFF
v_gene: TRBV7-9; abundance: .; j_gene: TRBJ2-5; d_gene: TRBD1; CDR3nt: TGTGCCAGCAGCTTAGAGGGACAGTCTCCCCTGGAGACCCAGTACTTC; CDR3aa: CASSLEGQSPLETQYF
v_gene: TRBV5-1; abundance: few; j_gene: TRBJ2-7; d_gene: TRBD1; CDR3nt: TGCGCCAGCAGCTTGGGGGCCGGGACAGATCACTACGAGCAGTACTTC; CDR3aa: CASSLGAGTDHYEQYF
v_gene: TRBV5-1; abundance: .; j_gene: TRBJ2-5; d_gene: .; CDR3nt: TGCGCCAGCAGCTTTTTGAGTTCGCAGGGTAAAGAGACCCAGTACTTC; CDR3aa: CASSFLSSQGKETQYF
v_gene: TRBV12-3/TRBV12-4; abundance: few; j_gene: TRBJ2-1; d_gene: .; CDR3nt: TGTGCCAGCAGTTTAATCGAGGCGGGGTACAATGAGCAGTTCTTC; CDR3aa: CASSLIEAGYNEQFF
v_gene: TRBV27; abundance: .; j_gene: TRBJ2-3; d_gene: .; CDR3nt: TGTGCCAGCAGGAGGAGAGGGATCACAGATACGCAGTATTTT; CDR3aa: CASRRRGITDTQYF
v_gene: TRBV5-1; abundance: few; j_gene: TRBJ2-3; d_gene: .; CDR3nt: TGCGCCAGCAGCCCCCGAGGGGGGCCTTCCGCAGATACGCAGTATTTT; CDR3aa: CASSPRGGPSADTQYF
v_gene: TRBV2; abundance: .; j_gene: TRBJ2-7; d_gene: .; CDR3nt: TGTGCCAGCAGTGAGGTGTCAGCCTTCTACGAGCAGTACTTC; CDR3aa: CASSEVSAFYEQYF